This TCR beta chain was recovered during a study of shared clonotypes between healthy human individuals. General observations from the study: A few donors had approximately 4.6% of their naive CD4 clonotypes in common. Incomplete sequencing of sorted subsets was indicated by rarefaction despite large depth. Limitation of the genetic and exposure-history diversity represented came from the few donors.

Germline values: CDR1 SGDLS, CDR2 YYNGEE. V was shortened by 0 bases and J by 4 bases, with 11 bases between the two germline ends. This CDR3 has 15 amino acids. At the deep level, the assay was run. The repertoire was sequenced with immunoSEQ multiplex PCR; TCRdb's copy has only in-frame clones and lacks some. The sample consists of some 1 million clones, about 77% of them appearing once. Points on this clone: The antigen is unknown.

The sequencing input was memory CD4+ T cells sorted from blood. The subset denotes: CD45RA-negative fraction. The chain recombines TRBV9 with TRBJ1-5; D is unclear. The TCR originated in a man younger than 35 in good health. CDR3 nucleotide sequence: TGTGCCAGCAGCGTAGATGGCGGGCTTAATCAGCCCCAGCATTTT. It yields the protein CASSVDGGLNQPQHF.